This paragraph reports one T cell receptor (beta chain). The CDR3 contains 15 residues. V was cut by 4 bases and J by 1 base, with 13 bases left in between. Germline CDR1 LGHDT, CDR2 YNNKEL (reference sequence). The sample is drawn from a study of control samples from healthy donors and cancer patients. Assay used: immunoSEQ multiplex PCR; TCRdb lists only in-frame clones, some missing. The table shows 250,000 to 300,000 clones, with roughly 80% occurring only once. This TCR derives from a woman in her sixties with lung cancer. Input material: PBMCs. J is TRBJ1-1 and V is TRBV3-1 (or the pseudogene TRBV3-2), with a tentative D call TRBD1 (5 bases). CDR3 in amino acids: CASSRGLSRNTEAFF. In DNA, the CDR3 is TGTGCCAGCAGCCGGGGCTTGTCGAGGAACACTGAAGCTTTCTTT.